This TCR beta chain is drawn from a study of CD8+CD57+ T cells in acquired aplastic anemia. From germline, CDR1 is LNHNV and CDR2 YYDKDF (reference sequence). The CDR3 runs to 16 residues. Trimming removed 4 bases at V and 3 bases at J, with 17 bases between. Patients included in sequencing had previously demonstrated CD8+CD57+ cell expansion by flow cytometry. Genomic DNA, serving as template, underwent TCR beta VDJ and CDR3 profiling. TCRdb used MiXCR to reprocess the reads, holding one entry per CDR3 protein. Of some 170,000 distinct CDR3 sequences listed, less than 60% are singletons. Sequencing was done on a sample of sorted CD4+, CD8+, or CD8+CD57+ T cells (not recorded which) from PBMCs. This receptor was taken from a human donor with aplastic anemia. This chain links TRBV15 with TRBJ2-3; D is unresolved. The CDR3 spells CATSKEPPTVTDTQYF. Here the CDR3 DNA reads TGTGCCACCAGCAAAGAGCCCCCGACGGTAACAGATACGCAGTATTTT.